This T cell receptor (beta chain) was sequenced in a study of beta chain features in type 1 diabetes. As for the study in general: All samples yielded roughly 110 million examined sorted cells.

V shed 8 bases and J 5 bases; nucleotides not matched to a gene: 8. This CDR3 region has 13 residues. Looked up from germline, CDR1 is MNHEY and CDR2 is SVGAGI. cDNA synthesis used the whole RNA isolate, giving expressed TCRB sequences. The assay was immunoSEQ multiplex PCR, and TCRdb's table has in-frame clones only and misses some. The repertoire holds hundreds of thousands of clones, with roughly 11% as singletons. The source is a woman under 40 in good health. The rearrangement links TRBV6-5 to TRBJ1-2; 7 bases are shared with TRBD1. The specimen was naive CD4+ T cells from blood. Here the CDR3 reads CASSGGEGYGYTF. CDR3 DNA: TGTGCCAGCTCAGGGGGAGAGGGTTATGGCTACACCTTC.